Shown below are 23 T cell receptor beta chains from a single sample sequenced in a study of cytomegalovirus exposure and HLA in healthy donors. It was with 60 Vbeta and 13 Jbeta primers that the PCR ran. Assay: immunoSEQ multiplex PCR; the TCRdb copy retains only in-frame clones and omits some. The sample records 150,000 to 200,000 clones, roughly 70% being singletons. Sequenced: PBMCs. These receptors were taken from a woman between 25 and 40 years old in good health and CMV-seronegative.

The J gene is TRBJ1-1, the V gene TRBV2, with TRBD1 matching 7 bases. V shed 3 bases and J 2 bases; nucleotides not matched to a gene: 12. Germline V gives CDR1 SNHLY, CDR2 FYNNEI. The CDR3 loop spans 17 amino acids. The CDR3, as DNA: TGTGCCAGCAGTGAGTTATGGGGGACAGTTACAAACACTGAAGCTTTCTTT. This translates into CASSELWGTVTNTEAFF.

The chain combines TRBV7-9 with TRBJ2-1; 7 nucleotides match TRBD2. In germline, CDR1 is SEHNR, CDR2 FQNEAQ (reference sequence). The V segment lost 5 bases and the J segment 8 bases; nucleotides outside the gene matches: 12. This CDR3 has 15 amino acids. DNA for the CDR3: TGTGCCAGCAGCCGACCCCGGACTAGGTTGTATGAGCAGTTCTTC. Its translation: CASSRPRTRLYEQFF.

The chain carries TRBV2 and TRBJ2-1; 8 bases match TRBD1. This CDR3 is 14 amino acids long. Germline CDR1 SNHLY, CDR2 FYNNEI. The trim removed 7 bases at V and 14 bases at J, leaving 16 bases unmatched. This CDR3 reads CASNLRDRQGAKFF. CDR3 DNA: TGTGCCAGCAATCTCCGGGATAGGCAGGGGGCTAAGTTCTTC.

This chain connects TRBV7-3 to TRBJ1-1, with D possibly TRBD1 on 5 matching bases. V gave up 2 bases and J gave up 6 bases, with 25 bases separating them. The V gene's germline CDR1 is SGHTA and CDR2 FQGTGA. The CDR3 loop spans 18 amino acids. The CDR3 region has the DNA TGTGCCAGCAGCTTATGGGGTTCCAGGGCAGGTCCTAGTGCTGAAGCTTTCTTT. Translating it yields CASSLWGSRAGPSAEAFF.

For this clone: This specimen includes other DNA sequences encoding the same CDR3. This chain connects TRBV19 to TRBJ2-2; D possibly corresponds to TRBD1 (5 bases). V lost 2 bases and J 1 base, leaving 5 bases between the germline ends. There are 14 residues in the CDR3. Germline V lookup: CDR1 LNHDA, CDR2 SQIVND (reference sequence). The CDR3: CASSITGNTGELFF. In DNA, the CDR3 is TGTGCCAGTAGTATAACAGGGAACACCGGGGAGCTGTTTTTT.

This clone was counted a few times. The rearrangement joins TRBV9 to TRBJ2-7; TRBD2 aligns across 13 bases. This CDR3 is 17 amino acids long. The ends lost 4 bases at V and 3 bases at J; junction bases unmatched: 10. CDR1 is SGDLS and CDR2 is YYNGEE in the germline V gene. CDR3 nucleotide sequence: TGTGCCAGCAGCCTCGGGACTAGCGGGGCGGGGGGCTACGAGCAGTACTTC. Translating gives CASSLGTSGAGGYEQYF.

V is TRBV2 and J is TRBJ1-1; D gene uncertain. This CDR3 has 17 residues. CDR1 and CDR2 from the germline V gene are SNHLY and FYNNEI. V was clipped by 0 bases and J by 2 bases, with 16 bases between them. As DNA, the CDR3 is TGTGCCAGCAGTGAAGCCCTTGGAGGGCACGTCAACACTGAAGCTTTCTTT. The encoded protein is CASSEALGGHVNTEAFF.

The genes are TRBV27 and TRBJ2-7; the match to TRBD1 covers 10 bases. Germline CDR1 is MNHEY and CDR2 is SMNVEV (reference sequence). The trim removed 5 bases at V and 3 bases at J, leaving 4 bases unmatched. The CDR3 is made up of 14 amino acids. The chain's CDR3 is CASSAGQGYYEQYF. DNA for the CDR3: TGTGCCAGCAGTGCGGGACAGGGGTACTACGAGCAGTACTTC.

The chain links TRBV4-3 to TRBJ2-3; TRBD2 matches at 7 bases. The CDR3 extends over 16 amino acids. Unmatched junction bases numbered 4, after V lost 0 bases and J lost 1 base. Germline V CDR1 and CDR2: LGHNA, YSLEER. The CDR3 DNA reads TGCGCCAGCAGCCAAGACCCGGGGGGAGGCACAGATACGCAGTATTTT. Residues: CASSQDPGGGTDTQYF.

The CDR3 loop is CASSLSTATGELFF. CDR3 bases: TGTGCCAGCAGCCTCTCTACTGCCACCGGGGAGCTGTTTTTT. This chain connects TRBV7-2 to TRBJ2-2; no firm D call. The germline gives CDR1 SGHTA, CDR2 FQGNSA. V dropped 5 bases and J dropped 4 bases, with 11 bases sitting between them. The CDR3 length is 14 residues.

The V gene is TRBV9, the J gene TRBJ2-7; D unclear. The germline V gene has CDR1 SGDLS and CDR2 YYNGEE. There are 14 residues in the CDR3. The V end was cut by 3 bases, the J end by 4 bases, with 14 bases between. The CDR3 sequence: CASSARPGPYEQYF. CDR3 nucleotides: TGTGCCAGCAGCGCTAGACCCGGCCCATACGAGCAGTACTTC.

This clone showed up just a few times. V is TRBV11-2 and J is TRBJ2-1; 10 bases are a match to TRBD2. Germline loops: CDR1 SGHAT, CDR2 FQNNGV. There are 15 residues in the CDR3. V shed 1 base, J shed 10 bases, and the junction held 7 bases outside the gene matches. DNA of the CDR3: TGTGCCAGCAGCTTAGCTCTAGCGGGGGAAAAAGAGCAGTTCTTC. Translation gives CASSLALAGEKEQFF.

The V gene is TRBV11-2, the J gene TRBJ1-4, with D unresolved. CDR3 length equals 15 residues. Trimming pared 5 bases from V and 0 bases from J, leaving 10 bases between. Germline V lookup: CDR1 SGHAT, CDR2 FQNNGV. The CDR3 DNA is TGTGCCAGCAGCGCCGGTTTAACAACTAATGAAAAACTGTTTTTT. It yields the protein CASSAGLTTNEKLFF.

The chain joins TRBV10-2 to TRBJ2-5; 7 bases line up with TRBD2. The J call may be incorrect, as the DNA end agrees better with TRBJ2-7. The germline V gene has CDR1 WSHSY and CDR2 SAAADI. The CDR3 is made up of 15 amino acids. CDR3: CASSDKVGGPYEQYF. CDR3 coding DNA: TGCGCCAGCAGTGATAAGGTGGGAGGGCCCTACGAGCAGTACTTC.

This chain joins TRBV9 and TRBJ2-3, with 8 bases matching TRBD2. Unmatched junction bases numbered 2, after V lost 0 bases and J lost 2 bases. This CDR3 is 15 amino acids long. The germline V gene has CDR1 SGDLS and CDR2 YYNGEE. Written as DNA, the CDR3 is TGTGCCAGCAGCGTAGGTAGCGGGACCACAGATACGCAGTATTTT. This translates into CASSVGSGTTDTQYF.

This chain uses TRBV7-2 with TRBJ1-2; TRBD1 agrees at 7 bases. CDR1 SGHTA and CDR2 FQGNSA come from the germline V gene. The V segment lost 2 bases and the J segment 7 bases; nucleotides outside the gene matches: 4. This CDR3 contains 13 residues. In DNA form, the CDR3 reads TGTGCCAGCAGCTTAACAGACAGGGCTGGCTACACCTTC. Protein sequence: CASSLTDRAGYTF.

This chain connects TRBV2 to TRBJ1-4; 8 nucleotides align to TRBD1. The germline V gene has CDR1 SNHLY and CDR2 FYNNEI. The CDR3 sequence is 16 residues long. V lost 4 bases and J lost 2; bases outside the gene matches: 6. The CDR3, as DNA: TGTGCCAGCAGTGTAGCCAGGGGGCTTACTAATGAAAAACTGTTTTTT. Translating it yields CASSVARGLTNEKLFF.

This clone came up a few times. The chain uses TRBV5-4 and TRBJ2-2, with TRBD2 identical over 10 bases. CDR1 and CDR2 (germline): SGHNT, YYREEE (reference sequence). CDR3 length: 17 residues. The junction had 6 bases not matched to a gene; V was cut back by 2 bases and J by 2 bases. The CDR3 loop reads CASSFRTSGVNTGELFF. CDR3 in DNA: TGTGCCAGCAGCTTTAGGACTAGCGGAGTTAACACCGGGGAGCTGTTTTTT. Together with reference TRBV5-4 and TRBJ2-2, the CDR3 gives the full variable domain: ETGVTQSPTHLIKTRGQQVTLRCSSQSGHNTVSWYQQALGQGPQFIFQYYREEENGRGNFPPRFSGLQFPNYSSELNVNALELDDSALYLCASSFRTSGVNTGELFFGEGSRLTVL.

The CDR3 coding sequence is TGCGCCAGCAGCCAAGTCGCTGGGACAGAATACGAGCAGTACTTC. It yields the protein CASSQVAGTEYEQYF. This chain uses TRBV4-3 with TRBJ2-7; 7 bases fit TRBD1. This CDR3 has 15 amino acids. CDR1 and CDR2 (germline): LGHNA, YSLEER. V gave up 1 base and J gave up 4 bases; unmatched junction bases: 7.

The rearrangement uses TRBV5-1 and TRBJ2-3; no clear D gene. Trimming left V 0 bases short and J 0 bases short, with 5 bases between. Looked up from germline, CDR1 is SGHRS and CDR2 is YFSETQ. The CDR3 has 14 residues. The CDR3 DNA follows: TGCGCCAGCAGCTTGGCTCTTAGCACAGATACGCAGTATTTT. Translation gives CASSLALSTDTQYF. The full variable domain, rest sourced from reference TRBV5-1 and TRBJ2-3, is KAGVTQTPRYLIKTRGQQVTLSCSPISGHRSVSWYQQTPGQGLQFLFEYFSETQRNKGNFPGRFSGRQFSNSRSEMNVSTLELGDSALYLCASSLALSTDTQYFGPGTRLTVL.

In its sample, this clone was seen once. This chain links TRBV7-3 with TRBJ2-6, with 7 bases identical to TRBD1. J was trimmed by 4 bases and V by 6 bases; bases with no gene match: 6. The CDR3 extends over 15 amino acids. Germline loops: CDR1 SGHTA, CDR2 FQGTGA. In DNA, the CDR3 is TGTGCCAGCAGGCCACAGGGGAGCGGGGCCAACGTCCTGACTTTC. Translation: CASRPQGSGANVLTF.

This chain links TRBV5-1 with TRBJ1-2; 9 nucleotides line up with TRBD1. Looked up from germline, CDR1 is SGHRS and CDR2 is YFSETQ. V trimming: 2 bases; J trimming: 7 bases; junction bases outside the gene matches: 6. There are 14 residues in the CDR3. The CDR3 spells CASSLNRGLVGYTF. The CDR3 DNA is TGCGCCAGCAGCTTAAACAGGGGGCTGGTTGGCTACACCTTC.

The chain links TRBV4-2 to TRBJ2-3, with 9 bases matching TRBD2. Trimming took 1 base from V and 4 from J; bases not matched to a gene: 12. The germline V gene encodes CDR1 LGHNA and CDR2 YNFKEQ. The CDR3 totals 18 residues. In DNA form, the CDR3 reads TGTGCCAGCAGCCAAGTCGGGGGGCGCGGGGGGGTCCCAGATACGCAGTATTTT. Amino acids: CASSQVGGRGGVPDTQYF.